The clone carrying this TCR beta chain came up a few times. Its antigen is as yet unknown. cDNA libraries for TCR alpha and TCR beta, carrying sample barcodes and UMIs, came from 5'RACE with constant-segment primers. A single record per CDR3 protein comes from TCRdb applying MiXCR to the 5' RACE reads. The table lists roughly 310,000 distinct CDR3 sequences, around a sixth of them singletons. This specimen comes from a study of T-cell memory formation after mild COVID-19. Study-wide background: TCR clustering was largely donor specific.

Study-wide findings and caveats: Pre-infection memory carried some responding clones, suggesting that cross-reactive memory joined. Mostly located in CM and EM were contracting CD4+ clones, with contracting CD8+ clones located in EMRA.

Per germline, CDR1 SGHTA and CDR2 FQGNSA. The V gene lost 0 bases and the J gene lost 3 bases, with 20 bases spanning the gap. CDR3 length: 18 amino acids. The V and J genes are TRBV7-2 and TRBJ2-5; possibly TRBD1 for D (6 bases). Sequencing was carried out using PBMCs or a T cell subset sorted from them (not recorded which). The sequence derives from a man in his late teens or twenties who had mild COVID-19 (a few samples of this study predate the infection). Cell type and time point are not known. The CDR3: CASSLAGLRIAGEETQYF. CDR3 DNA sequence: TGTGCCAGCAGCTTAGCTGGCCTTAGGATTGCAGGGGAAGAGACCCAGTACTTC. Based on the CDR3 plus reference TRBV7-2 and TRBJ2-5, the full variable domain is GAGVSQSPSNKVTEKGKDVELRCDPISGHTALYWYRQSLGQGLEFLIYFQGNSAPDKSGLPSDRFSAERTGGSVSTLTIQRTQQEDSAVYLCASSLAGLRIAGEETQYFGPGTRLLVL.